Each of the 31 T cell receptor beta chains below was sequenced from the same sample in a study of T cells in Graves' hyperthyroidism and ophthalmopathy. TCR beta CDR3 regions were amplified from RNA transcripts. HTBI primers were used for first-round RT-PCR of the TCR CDR3. TCRdb used MiXCR to reprocess the multiplex PCR reads, holding one entry per CDR3 protein. The profile shows some 510,000 distinct CDR3 sequences, more than 20% of them singletons. The sample comprised blood. These receptor sequences come from a man aged 18 to 29 with Graves' hyperthyroidism.

This chain uses TRBV28 with TRBJ1-5, with D unclear. The CDR3 length is 15 residues. The V and J ends lost 6 bases and 7 bases respectively, with 19 bases between them. Germline CDR1 and CDR2: MDHEN and SYDVKM. CDR3 bases: TGTGCCAGCAGCCCTTTCCCCCCGGACGGGCAGCCCCAGCATTTT. This translates into CASSPFPPDGQPQHF.

The chain combines TRBV28 with TRBJ1-2, with TRBD1 matching 7 bases. Germline V gene data show CDR1 as MDHEN and CDR2 as SYDVKM. V lost 2 bases and J lost 0; bases outside the gene matches: 9. The CDR3 contains 17 residues. The chain's CDR3 is CASSLGASTGANYGYTF. CDR3 sequence (DNA): TGTGCCAGCAGTTTAGGCGCGTCCACAGGGGCTAACTATGGCTACACCTTC.

This clonotype was recorded at least ten times. The chain couples TRBV30 to TRBJ1-1; D is unresolved. In germline, CDR1 is GTSNPN, CDR2 SVGIG (reference sequence). The CDR3 sequence is 11 residues long. Trimming took 8 bases from V and 1 from J, leaving 8 bases between them. The CDR3 DNA is TGTGCCGGGAACAGGAACACTGAAGCTTTCTTT. This translates into CAGNRNTEAFF.

This clonotype was seen just once. The chain uses TRBV28 and TRBJ1-2; 7 nucleotides agree with TRBD1. CDR3 length: 14 amino acids. Trimming took 3 bases from V and 4 from J; bases not matched to a gene: 5. Looked up from germline, CDR1 is MDHEN and CDR2 is SYDVKM. The CDR3 region has the DNA TGTGCCAGCAGTTTTGACAGGGACCCCTATGGCTACACCTTC. Its protein product is CASSFDRDPYGYTF.

At least ten counts were recorded for this clonotype. The V gene is TRBV27, the J gene TRBJ2-5, with D perhaps being TRBD1 or TRBD2 (6 bases each). Trimming shortened V by 8 bases and J by 1 base, and 17 bases separated the two germline ends. The germline V gene encodes CDR1 MNHEY and CDR2 SMNVEV (reference sequence). CDR3 length: 15 amino acids. CDR3 protein: CASSLSGASQETQYF. For the CDR3, the DNA is TGTGCCAGCTCCTTATCGGGGGCCAGCCAAGAGACCCAGTACTTC.

This clonotype was observed at least ten times. The chain recombines TRBV25-1 with TRBJ2-7; D possibly corresponds to TRBD1 (6 bases). V lost 6 bases and J 6 bases, leaving 18 bases between the germline ends. Germline V gene lookup returns CDR1 MGHDK and CDR2 SYGVNS. The CDR3 runs 14 residues. The CDR3 DNA reads as TGTGCCAGCAGCTGGGGACATTCATCTGGCGAGCAGTACTTC. As protein: CASSWGHSSGEQYF.

Ten or more counts support this clonotype. This chain connects TRBV6-1 to TRBJ2-5; tentative D call: TRBD2 (5 bases). V was cut by 5 bases and J by 7 bases, with 20 bases left in between. Germline-derived CDR1 and CDR2 are MNHNS and SASEGT. This CDR3 has 15 amino acids. Here the CDR3 reads CASSQYERFEGTQYF. CDR3 nucleotides: TGTGCCAGCAGTCAATATGAGCGCTTTGAGGGGACCCAGTACTTC.

The V call is TRBV27, the J call TRBJ1-5, with D maybe TRBD1 (5 bases). The CDR3 has 14 residues. Between the trimmed V and J ends, which lost 5 bases and 7 bases, there was a span of 15 bases. Germline loops: CDR1 MNHEY, CDR2 SMNVEV (reference sequence). CDR3 region: CASSPGLEGQPQHF. CDR3 sequence (DNA): TGTGCCAGCAGTCCGGGGCTGGAGGGGCAGCCCCAGCATTTT.

This clonotype was seen more than once but under ten times. This chain connects TRBV7-3 to TRBJ2-7; D may match TRBD1 or TRBD2 (5 bases each). The germline gives CDR1 SGHTA, CDR2 FQGTGA. The V end lost 10 bases, the J end lost 1 base, and 17 bases lay between the germline ends. The CDR3 loop spans 14 amino acids. The CDR3 spells CATGDQGLSYEQYF. The CDR3 nucleotides read TGTGCCACTGGGGACCAGGGCCTTTCCTACGAGCAGTACTTC.

The V call is TRBV19, the J call TRBJ2-2; D remains unclear. The CDR3 totals 12 residues. V was shortened by 3 bases and J by 6 bases, with 5 bases between the two germline ends. Germline V gives CDR1 LNHDA, CDR2 SQIVND (reference sequence). DNA for the CDR3: TGTGCCAGTAGTATTGCGGCCGGGGAGCTGTTTTTT. It yields the protein CASSIAAGELFF.

This clonotype was counted many times. V usage is TRBV18 and J usage is TRBJ1-2; D unresolved. The CDR3 has 13 residues. The V end was cut by 3 bases, the J end by 8 bases, with 13 bases between. CDR1 is KGHSH and CDR2 is LQKENI in the germline V gene. CDR3 coding DNA: TGTGCCAGCTCACCTCAGTTCCCTATGGGCTACACCTTC. Translating it yields CASSPQFPMGYTF.

Ten or more counts support this clonotype. The junction differs from germline at one of its ends, possibly a read error. This rearrangement joins TRBV5-1 to TRBJ2-7; no clear D. This CDR3 has 13 amino acids. The germline CDR1 and CDR2 sequences are SGHRS and YFSETQ. The CDR3 sequence: CASSLSGPYEQYF. CDR3 coding DNA: TGTGCCAGCAGTTTATCCGGTCCCTACGAGCAGTACTTC.

This clonotype was recorded at least ten times. V usage is TRBV28 and J usage is TRBJ1-2; D gene unclear. Per the germline V gene, CDR1 is MDHEN and CDR2 is SYDVKM. CDR3 length equals 12 residues. The V end was cut by 7 bases, the J end by 8 bases, with 14 bases between. The CDR3 coding sequence is TGTGCCAGCACCATAGCTCGGGAAGGCTACACCTTC. It encodes CASTIAREGYTF.

The chain couples TRBV5-1 to TRBJ1-1, with D maybe TRBD1 (6 bases). The V gene's germline CDR1 is SGHRS and CDR2 YFSETQ. CDR3 length equals 14 residues. Trimming removed 0 bases from V and 4 bases from J, with 10 bases in between. The CDR3 sequence: CASSLELGGTEAFF. CDR3 DNA: TGCGCCAGCAGCTTGGAATTAGGGGGCACTGAAGCTTTCTTT.

The chain carries TRBV11-2 and TRBJ2-6; 9 bases align to TRBD1. This CDR3 is built from 19 residues. Germline CDR1 is SGHAT and CDR2 is FQNNGV. V shed 0 bases, J shed 1 base, and the junction held 7 bases outside the gene matches. The CDR3: CASSLDGTGIFSGANVLTF. The CDR3 nucleotides are TGTGCCAGCAGCTTAGATGGGACAGGGATCTTTTCTGGGGCCAACGTCCTGACTTTC.

This clonotype has more than one count but fewer than ten. The chain joins TRBV9 to TRBJ2-5, with D unresolved. Germline V lookup: CDR1 SGDLS, CDR2 YYNGEE. The CDR3 has 13 amino acids. Trimming removed 0 bases at V and 5 bases at J, with 8 bases between. Here the CDR3 reads CASSVGVAETQYF. As DNA, the CDR3 is TGTGCCAGCAGCGTAGGGGTCGCGGAGACCCAGTACTTC. The variable domain in full, completed from reference TRBV9 and TRBJ2-5, reads DSGVTQTPKHLITATGQRVTLRCSPRSGDLSVYWYQQSLDQGLQFLIQYYNGEERAKGNILERFSAQQFPDLHSELNLSSLELGDSALYFCASSVGVAETQYFGPGTRLLVL.

This clonotype has just a few counts. The V call is TRBV5-1, the J call TRBJ2-2, with 7 bases aligning to TRBD1. CDR1 is SGHRS, CDR2 YFSETQ, per germline. The CDR3 length is 15 residues. V lost 1 base and J lost 5; bases outside the gene matches: 5. CDR3 DNA: TGCGCCAGCAGCTTGTACACAGGGGATACCGGGGAGCTGTTTTTT. Protein sequence: CASSLYTGDTGELFF. The entire variable domain, with the rest obtained from reference TRBV5-1 and TRBJ2-2, is as follows: KAGVTQTPRYLIKTRGQQVTLSCSPISGHRSVSWYQQTPGQGLQFLFEYFSETQRNKGNFPGRFSGRQFSNSRSEMNVSTLELGDSALYLCASSLYTGDTGELFFGEGSRLTVL.

This clonotype was seen many times. The chain joins TRBV27 to TRBJ1-1; 7 nucleotides line up with TRBD1. The CDR3 has 19 amino acids. The J segment lost 4 bases and the V segment lost 6 bases, leaving 23 bases of the junction unmatched. Looked up from germline, CDR1 is MNHEY and CDR2 is SMNVEV (reference sequence). The CDR3 loop is CASSYVEGARRSAGTEAFF. The CDR3 coding sequence is TGTGCCAGCAGCTATGTAGAGGGGGCGCGGCGGTCGGCAGGCACTGAAGCTTTCTTT.

In its sample, this clonotype was seen a few times. V is TRBV4-1 and J is TRBJ1-5; a possible D gene is TRBD1 (6 bases). The CDR3 runs to 16 residues. From germline, CDR1 is MGHRA and CDR2 YSYEKL. V was trimmed by 1 base and J by 2 bases, leaving 12 bases between them. CDR3 nucleotides: TGCGCCAGCAGCCAAGGGAGGCAGGGGCGCAATCAGCCCCAGCATTTT. This translates into CASSQGRQGRNQPQHF.

The chain carries TRBV12-3 or TRBV12-4 and TRBJ1-2; 8 bases fit TRBD1. V trimming: 5 bases; J trimming: 3 bases; junction bases outside the gene matches: 5. This CDR3 contains 14 residues. The CDR3 region is CASSKTGVDYGYTF. CDR3 DNA sequence: TGTGCCAGCAGTAAGACAGGGGTGGACTATGGCTACACCTTC.

This clonotype was observed a few times. CDR3 coding DNA: TGTGCCAGCAGCTCCACCAGAGACTGGTACGAGCAGTACTTC. This encodes CASSSTRDWYEQYF. The chain joins TRBV5-5 to TRBJ2-7, with unresolved D. The CDR3 totals 14 residues. V lost 3 bases to trimming and J lost 4 bases, with 14 bases between them. Germline-derived CDR1 and CDR2 are SGHKS and YYEKEE (reference sequence). Supplemented by reference TRBV5-5 and TRBJ2-7, the full variable domain reads DAGVTQSPTHLIKTRGQQVTLRCSPISGHKSVSWYQQVLGQGPQFIFQYYEKEERGRGNFPDRFSARQFPNYSSELNVNALLLGDSALYLCASSSTRDWYEQYFGPGTRLTVT.

In its sample, this clonotype was seen many times. The chain carries TRBV28 and TRBJ2-2, with a possible D match to TRBD2 (5 bases). V shed 5 bases and J shed 3 bases, with 10 bases lying between them. The CDR3 extends over 14 amino acids. Germline CDR1 and CDR2: MDHEN and SYDVKM. The DNA of the CDR3 is TGTGCCAGCAGTGCTGGACTCGACACCGGGGAGCTGTTTTTT. This encodes CASSAGLDTGELFF. The whole variable domain, remainder taken from reference TRBV28 and TRBJ2-2, is DVKVTQSSRYLVKRTGEKVFLECVQDMDHENMFWYRQDPGLGLRLIYFSYDVKMKEKGDIPEGYSVSREKKERFSLILESASTNQTSMYLCASSAGLDTGELFFGEGSRLTVL.

This clonotype was counted ten times or more. V usage is TRBV11-2 and J usage is TRBJ2-5, with 10 bases matching TRBD1. Germline assignment: CDR1 SGHAT and CDR2 FQNNGV. The J segment lost 5 bases and the V segment lost 4 bases, leaving 7 bases of the junction unmatched. The CDR3 sequence is 15 residues long. The CDR3 coding sequence is TGTGCCAGCAGCTCCAACTCGGGACAGGGGGAGACCCAGTACTTC. Residues: CASSSNSGQGETQYF.

This rearrangement joins TRBV28 to TRBJ2-2; D might be TRBD1 (5 bases). Trimming cost V 4 bases and J 7 bases, with 31 bases left between them. Germline V CDR1 and CDR2: MDHEN, SYDVKM. This CDR3 comprises 20 residues. The DNA of the CDR3 is TGTGCCAGCAGTTCCGCCATCGCACGACAGCCATCCGTGGGGAACGGGGAGCTGTTTTTT. It encodes CASSSAIARQPSVGNGELFF.

This clonotype was found many times. This sequence joins TRBV6-1 and TRBJ2-2; 9 nucleotides agree with TRBD2. CDR3 size: 13 residues. V lost 7 bases, J lost 9 bases, and 6 bases stayed unmatched. Germline V lookup: CDR1 MNHNS, CDR2 SASEGT. CDR3 protein: CASNERGARELFF. CDR3 DNA sequence: TGTGCCAGCAATGAGCGGGGGGCAAGGGAGCTGTTTTTT.

The table lists this clonotype with many counts. The rearrangement links TRBV12-3 or TRBV12-4 to TRBJ1-5; D ambiguous. This CDR3 contains 13 residues. The V end lost 3 bases, the J end lost 5 bases, and 8 bases lay between the germline ends. The CDR3 reads CASSFNTDQPQHF. CDR3 nucleotides: TGTGCCAGCAGTTTTAACACCGATCAGCCCCAGCATTTT.

This clonotype was recorded many times. The chain is built from TRBV27 and TRBJ2-7, with TRBD1 matching over 10 bases. Germline CDR1 reads MNHEY; CDR2 reads SMNVEV (reference sequence). With V trimmed by 5 bases and J by 2 bases, 9 bases remained unmatched. The CDR3 runs 16 residues. CDR3 amino acids: CASSPRAGTGAYEQYF. CDR3 sequence (DNA): TGTGCCAGCAGTCCCCGGGCCGGGACAGGGGCCTACGAGCAGTACTTC.

V usage is TRBV27 and J usage is TRBJ1-4; D is unclear. This CDR3 is 11 amino acids long. The germline gives CDR1 MNHEY, CDR2 SMNVEV (reference sequence). Trimming pared 6 bases from V and 10 bases from J, leaving 9 bases between. In DNA, the CDR3 is TGTGCCAGCAGCATGGGTGGAAAACTGTTTTTT. Translated, it gives CASSMGGKLFF.

At least ten counts were recorded for this clonotype. The V call is TRBV20-1, the J call TRBJ2-5; the D gene is possibly TRBD1 (6 bases). This CDR3 has 17 amino acids. The V gene lost 3 bases and the J gene lost 4 bases, with 24 bases spanning the gap. Looked up from germline, CDR1 is DFQATT and CDR2 is SNEGSKA (reference sequence). CDR3 DNA: TGCAGTGCTAGTAATTCGACGGCCAGGGGTCCTTTAGAGACCCAGTACTTC. Residues: CSASNSTARGPLETQYF.

This clonotype was seen more than once but under ten times. The chain recombines TRBV5-5 with TRBJ2-7; a possible D gene is TRBD2 (5 bases). Trimming removed 4 bases at V and 5 bases at J, with 19 bases between. Germline loops: CDR1 SGHKS, CDR2 YYEKEE (reference sequence). The CDR3 length is 15 residues. The CDR3 nucleotides are TGTGCCAGCAGCAACCTCAGGATTCCGGAGGACGAGCAGTACTTC. Its translation is CASSNLRIPEDEQYF.

This clonotype showed up many times. The chain is built from TRBV6-5 and TRBJ2-2; D is unresolved. The CDR3 is 12 amino acids. Between the trimmed V and J ends, which lost 2 bases and 6 bases, there was a span of 4 bases. Germline CDR1 reads MNHEY; CDR2 reads SVGAGI. The CDR3 region is CASSYISGELFF. The CDR3 region has the DNA TGTGCCAGCAGTTACATATCCGGGGAGCTGTTTTTT.